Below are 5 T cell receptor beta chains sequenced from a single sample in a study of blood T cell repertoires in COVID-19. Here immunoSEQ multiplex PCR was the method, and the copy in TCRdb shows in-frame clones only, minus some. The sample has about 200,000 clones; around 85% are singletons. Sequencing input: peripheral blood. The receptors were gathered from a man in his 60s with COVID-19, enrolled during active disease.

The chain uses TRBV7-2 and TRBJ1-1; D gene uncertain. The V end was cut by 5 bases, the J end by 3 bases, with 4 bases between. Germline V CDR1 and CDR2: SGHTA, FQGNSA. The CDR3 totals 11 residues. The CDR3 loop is CASSPDTEAFF. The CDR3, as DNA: TGTGCCAGCAGCCCCGACACTGAAGCTTTCTTT.

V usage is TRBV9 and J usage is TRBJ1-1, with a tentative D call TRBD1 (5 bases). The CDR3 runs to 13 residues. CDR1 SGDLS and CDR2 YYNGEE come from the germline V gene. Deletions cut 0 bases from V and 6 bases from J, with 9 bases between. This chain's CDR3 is CASSVAQGSEAFF. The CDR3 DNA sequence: TGTGCCAGCAGCGTAGCGCAGGGATCTGAAGCTTTCTTT.

The CDR3 DNA follows: TGTGCCAGCAGCTTTACAGGGGACAATGAGCAGTTCTTC. Translating it yields CASSFTGDNEQFF. The V and J genes are TRBV11-2 and TRBJ2-1; 7 bases align to TRBD1. The CDR3 runs 13 residues. Germline loops: CDR1 SGHAT, CDR2 FQNNGV. Trimming at V came to 3 bases and at J to 5 bases, leaving 1 base not matched to a gene. Combining the CDR3 with reference TRBV11-2 and TRBJ2-1 gives the whole variable domain EAGVAQSPRYKIIEKRQSVAFWCNPISGHATLYWYQQILGQGPKLLIQFQNNGVVDDSQLPKDRFSAERLKGVDSTLKIQPAKLEDSAVYLCASSFTGDNEQFFGPGTRLTVL.

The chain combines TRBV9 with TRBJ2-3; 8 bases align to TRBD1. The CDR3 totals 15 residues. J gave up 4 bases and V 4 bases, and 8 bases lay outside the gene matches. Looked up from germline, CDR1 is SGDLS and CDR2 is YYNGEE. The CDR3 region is CASSPQGAGADTQYF. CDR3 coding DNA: TGTGCCAGCAGCCCTCAGGGGGCGGGCGCAGATACGCAGTATTTT.

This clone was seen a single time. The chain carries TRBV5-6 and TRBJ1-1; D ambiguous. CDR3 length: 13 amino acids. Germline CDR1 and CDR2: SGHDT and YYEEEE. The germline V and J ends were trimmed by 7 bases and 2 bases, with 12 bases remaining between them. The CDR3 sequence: CASSGGPNTEAFF. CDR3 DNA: TGTGCCAGCTCCGGAGGGCCAAACACTGAAGCTTTCTTT.